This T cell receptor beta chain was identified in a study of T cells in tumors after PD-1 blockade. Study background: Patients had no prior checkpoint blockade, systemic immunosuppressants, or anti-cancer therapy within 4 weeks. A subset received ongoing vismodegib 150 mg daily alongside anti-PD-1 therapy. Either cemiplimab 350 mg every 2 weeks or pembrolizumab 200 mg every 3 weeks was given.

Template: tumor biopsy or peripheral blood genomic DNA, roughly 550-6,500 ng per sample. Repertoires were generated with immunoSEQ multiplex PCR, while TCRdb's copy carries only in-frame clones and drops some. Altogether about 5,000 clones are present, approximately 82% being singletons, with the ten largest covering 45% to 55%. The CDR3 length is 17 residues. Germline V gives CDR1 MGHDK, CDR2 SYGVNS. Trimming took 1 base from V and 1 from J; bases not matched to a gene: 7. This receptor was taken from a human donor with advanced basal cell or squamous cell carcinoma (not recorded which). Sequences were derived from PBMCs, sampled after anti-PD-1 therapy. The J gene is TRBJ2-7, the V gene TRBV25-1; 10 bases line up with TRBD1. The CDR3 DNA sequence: TGTGCCAGCAGTGAATCAACCGTGGGACAGGGGTCCTACGAGCAGTACTTC. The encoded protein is CASSESTVGQGSYEQYF.